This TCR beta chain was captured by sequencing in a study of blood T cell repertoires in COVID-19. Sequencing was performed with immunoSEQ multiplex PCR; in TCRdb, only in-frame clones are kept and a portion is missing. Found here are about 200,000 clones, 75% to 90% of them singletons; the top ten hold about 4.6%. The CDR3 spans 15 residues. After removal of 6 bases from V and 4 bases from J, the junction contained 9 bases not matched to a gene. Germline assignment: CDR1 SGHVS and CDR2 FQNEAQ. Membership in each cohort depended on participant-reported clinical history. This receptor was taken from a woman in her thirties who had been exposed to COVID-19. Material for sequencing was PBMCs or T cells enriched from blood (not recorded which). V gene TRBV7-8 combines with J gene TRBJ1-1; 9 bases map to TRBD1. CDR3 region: CASRPRTGAGTEAFF. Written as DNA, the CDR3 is TGTGCCAGCAGACCAAGGACAGGGGCGGGCACTGAAGCTTTCTTT.